Sequencing of this T cell receptor (beta chain) was carried out in a study of blood T cell repertoires in COVID-19. CDR3 length: 14 residues. V lost 5 bases and J 1 base, leaving 12 bases between the germline ends. Germline CDR1 SGHKS, CDR2 YYEKEE (reference sequence). Per the original data handling: Using reference gene primer amplification, nucleated cell counts were estimated. Clones were sequenced by immunoSEQ multiplex PCR, and TCRdb holds only the in-frame ones, with some missing. The V and J calls and the clone size are those of that table, but D and trimming were determined from the DNA. Counted here are 110,000 to 150,000 clones, 80% to 90% occurring once; the ten biggest clones make up more than 9.5%.

The clonotype originates from a woman at least 80 years old with acute or convalescent COVID-19. The rearrangement joins TRBV5-5 to TRBJ1-1; the D gene is possibly TRBD1 (6 bases). The sample was peripheral blood. CDR3 sequence: CASRLGQWNTEAFF. In nucleotides, the CDR3 is TGTGCCAGCAGATTAGGACAGTGGAACACTGAAGCTTTCTTT.